One T cell receptor (beta chain) is described in this entry. Trimming took 8 bases from V and 2 from J; bases not matched to a gene: 8. This CDR3 spans 15 amino acids. From germline, CDR1 is SGHVS and CDR2 FQNEAQ. Some clones are missing from TCRdb's copy, which holds only in-frame ones; the method was immunoSEQ multiplex PCR. The profile covers tens of thousands of clones, with approximately 90% appearing a single time and around 9.9% taken by the ten largest. This entry belongs to a study of T cell responses to AZD1222 COVID-19 vaccine. Sequencing used peripheral blood, obtained on day 0 of AZD1222 vaccination. This clonotype was sampled from an adult in good health. This chain connects TRBV7-8 to TRBJ2-2, with TRBD2 matching over 7 bases. Here the CDR3 reads CASRWEGLNTGELFF. The CDR3 DNA reads as TGTGCCAGCCGTTGGGAGGGTCTTAACACCGGGGAGCTGTTTTTT. Full variable domain (missing parts from reference TRBV7-8 and TRBJ2-2): GAGVSQSPRYKVAKRGQDVALRCDPISGHVSLFWYQQALGQGPEFLTYFQNEAQLDKSGLPSDRFFAERPEGSVSTLKIQRTQQEDSAVYLCASRWEGLNTGELFFGEGSRLTVL.